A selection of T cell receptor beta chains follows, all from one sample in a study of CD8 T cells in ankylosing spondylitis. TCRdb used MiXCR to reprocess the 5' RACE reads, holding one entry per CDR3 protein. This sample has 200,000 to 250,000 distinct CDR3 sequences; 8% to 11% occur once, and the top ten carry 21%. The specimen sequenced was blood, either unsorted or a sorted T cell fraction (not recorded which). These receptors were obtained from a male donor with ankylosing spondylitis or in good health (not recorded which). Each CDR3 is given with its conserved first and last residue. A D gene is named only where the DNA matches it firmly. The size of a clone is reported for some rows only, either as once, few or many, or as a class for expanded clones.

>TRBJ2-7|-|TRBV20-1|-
TGCAGTGCCGGGACATACTCTACCTACGAGCAGTACTTC
CSAGTYSTYEQYF
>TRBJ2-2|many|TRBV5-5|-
TGTGCCAGCACCGGGGGACCGGGACATAGCACCACCGGGGAGCTGTTTTTT
CASTGGPGHSTTGELFF
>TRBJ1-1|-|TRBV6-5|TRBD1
TGTGCCAGCAGTTATTCCACAGGGGTCACTGAAGCTTTCTTT
CASSYSTGVTEAFF
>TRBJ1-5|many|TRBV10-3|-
TGTGCCATCAGTGCAGGGAACGAACAGCCCCAGCATTTT
CAISAGNEQPQHF
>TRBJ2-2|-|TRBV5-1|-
TGCGCCAGCAGCTTCGGGTCTACCGGGGAGCTGTTTTTT
CASSFGSTGELFF
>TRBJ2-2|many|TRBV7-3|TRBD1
TGTGCCAGCAGCTTAAACCCCCGAACAGGGGTGAACACCGGGGAGCTGTTTTTT
CASSLNPRTGVNTGELFF
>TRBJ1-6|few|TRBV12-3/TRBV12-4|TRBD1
TGTGCCAGCAGTCTCCGCGGGACAGGGCCCTCACCCCTCCACTTT
CASSLRGTGPSPLHF
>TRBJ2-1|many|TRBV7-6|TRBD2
TGTGCCAGCAGCTCAGGGACTAGCGCCTACAATGAGCAGTTCTTC
CASSSGTSAYNEQFF
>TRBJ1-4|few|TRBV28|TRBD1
TGTGCCAGCAGGGGACAGGGGGCGCTTTGGAACGAAAAACTGTTTTTT
CASRGQGALWNEKLFF
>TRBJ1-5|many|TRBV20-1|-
TGCAGTGCTAGAGTGTCAGACTATAGCAATCAGCCCCAGCATTTT
CSARVSDYSNQPQHF
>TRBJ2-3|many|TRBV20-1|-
TGCAGTGCTAACAGTGGGGGAGCCCGCGGCACAGATACGCAGTATTTT
CSANSGGARGTDTQYF
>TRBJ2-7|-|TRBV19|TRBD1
TGTGCCAGTAGTCAGCGCGACAGGGCCTACGAGCAGTACTTC
CASSQRDRAYEQYF